The T cell receptor (beta chain) described here comes from a study of blood T cells in healthy people across ages. Study overall: There was about one barcoded beta molecule captured by template switching per two T cells.

CDR3 length: 13 residues. Trimming shortened V by 0 bases and J by 6 bases, and 8 bases separated the two germline ends. In germline, CDR1 is ENHRY, CDR2 SYGVKD. Regarding the study as a whole: Expanded clonotype changes were possibly confounded by unknown donor CMV status. A greater number of naive CD4+ cells and higher diversity distinguished long-lived donors from aged donors.

This clonotype has ten or more counts. Its antigen is undetermined. Primed by a sample-barcoded 5' primer and a J-beta primer mix, a second PCR proceeded for about 6 to 12 cycles. TCRdb re-called the 5' RACE reads through MiXCR, storing one row per CDR3 protein. Among 850,000 or so distinct CDR3 sequences listed, around 28% were seen once. The TCR sequence derives from a woman aged 80 or over in good health. The source material was blood. The chain recombines TRBV10-3 with TRBJ1-2; tentative D call: TRBD1 (5 bases). Here the CDR3 reads CAISESGGHGYTF. In nucleotides, the CDR3 is TGTGCCATCAGTGAGTCGGGGGGTCATGGCTACACCTTC.